This T cell receptor (beta chain) appears in the sequencing data of a study of blood T cells in healthy people across ages. Study-wide findings and caveats: Long-lived donors exceeded aged donors in naive CD4+ cells and diversity.

J lost 4 bases, V lost 1 base, and 0 bases had no gene match. Per the germline V gene, CDR1 is MGHRA and CDR2 is YSYEKL. The CDR3 extends over 16 amino acids. It was with a sample-barcoded 5' primer and a J-beta primer mix that a second PCR of roughly 6 to 11 cycles was run. Each of the samples gave a minimum of 2.5 million paired-end reads that contained CDR3. TCRdb re-called the 5' RACE reads through MiXCR, storing one row per CDR3 protein. The sample lists roughly 1,500,000 distinct CDR3 sequences, approximately 38% occurring once. In regard to this clonotype: Its antigen is unknown.

Per-sample yields of isolated PBMCs were at least 6 million. The genes are TRBV4-1 and TRBJ2-1, with 14 bases lining up with TRBD2. Sequenced input: blood. The clonotype originates from a woman aged 18-29 years in good health. CDR3 protein: CASSQGTSGGYNEQFF. CDR3 sequence (DNA): TGCGCCAGCAGCCAAGGGACTAGCGGGGGGTACAATGAGCAGTTCTTC.